A selection of T cell receptor beta chains follows, all from one sample in a study of a mutant IDH1 vaccine in newly diagnosed glioma. Here immunoSEQ multiplex PCR was the method, and the copy in TCRdb shows in-frame clones only, minus some. This table has roughly 84,000 clones, almost 85% appearing once. The sequencing used PBMCs, collected from a glioma patient treated with radiotherapy, temozolomide or both. All receptors derive from a middle-aged man with glioma. Some clones in this sample may be carry-over from other donors' samples. The CDR3 runs from the conserved cysteine through the conserved F or W. D genes are given only for firm matches. Not every row has a clone size; where given, it reads once, few, many or a size class.

cdr3_aa: CASGSPVRDEQFF
cdr3_nt: TGTGCTAGTGGTTCACCCGTCCGCGATGAGCAGTTCTTC
v_call: TRBV12-5
j_call: TRBJ2-1
d_call: -
clone_size: -

cdr3_aa: CTSSQGSGGPEQYF
cdr3_nt: TGCACCAGCAGCCAGGGTAGCGGGGGCCCCGAGCAGTACTTC
v_call: TRBV1
j_call: TRBJ2-7
d_call: -
clone_size: -

cdr3_aa: CACVLAGRTDTQYF
cdr3_nt: TGTGCCTGCGTTCTAGCGGGGCGCACAGATACGCAGTATTTT
v_call: TRBV30
j_call: TRBJ2-3
d_call: TRBD2
clone_size: -

cdr3_aa: CSASRGTEAFF
cdr3_nt: TGCAGTGCTAGCAGGGGCACTGAAGCTTTCTTT
v_call: TRBV20-1
j_call: TRBJ1-1
d_call: -
clone_size: -

cdr3_aa: CASSVGGYGYTF
cdr3_nt: TGTGCCAGTAGCGTCGGGGGCTATGGCTACACCTTC
v_call: TRBV6-5
j_call: TRBJ1-2
d_call: -
clone_size: -

cdr3_aa: CASSGLGNSPLHF
cdr3_nt: TGTGCCAGCAGCGGACTGGGGAATTCACCCCTCCACTTT
v_call: TRBV9
j_call: TRBJ1-6
d_call: -
clone_size: -

cdr3_aa: CAWTGTVNSPLHF
cdr3_nt: TGTGCCTGGACCGGGACGGTCAATTCACCCCTCCACTTT
v_call: TRBV30
j_call: TRBJ1-6
d_call: -
clone_size: -

cdr3_aa: CASRTQTYEQYF
cdr3_nt: TGTGCCAGCAGGACGCAAACCTACGAGCAGTACTTC
v_call: TRBV6-5
j_call: TRBJ2-7
d_call: -
clone_size: -

cdr3_aa: CASSLEGGRGRTEAFF
cdr3_nt: TGTGCCAGCAGCTTAGAGGGGGGACGGGGGAGGACTGAAGCTTTCTTT
v_call: TRBV7-9
j_call: TRBJ1-1
d_call: -
clone_size: -

cdr3_aa: CASSLFGGQSEKLFF
cdr3_nt: TGTGCCAGCAGCTTATTCGGGGGGCAGAGTGAAAAACTGTTTTTT
v_call: TRBV7-9
j_call: TRBJ1-4
d_call: -
clone_size: -

cdr3_aa: CASRPGLASYEQYF
cdr3_nt: TGTGCCAGCAGGCCGGGACTAGCGTCATACGAGCAGTACTTC
v_call: TRBV4-2
j_call: TRBJ2-7
d_call: TRBD2
clone_size: -

cdr3_aa: CASRAGAGGGNTIYF
cdr3_nt: TGTGCCAGCAGGGCCGGGGCAGGGGGCGGAAACACCATATATTTT
v_call: TRBV6-5
j_call: TRBJ1-3
d_call: TRBD1
clone_size: -

cdr3_aa: CASPYGTGNQDEQYF
cdr3_nt: TGTGCCAGTCCGTACGGGACAGGGAATCAAGACGAGCAGTACTTC
v_call: TRBV5-6
j_call: TRBJ2-7
d_call: TRBD1
clone_size: -

cdr3_aa: CASGLSRASNQPQHF
cdr3_nt: TGTGCTAGTGGTTTGTCCAGGGCGAGCAATCAGCCCCAGCATTTT
v_call: TRBV12-5
j_call: TRBJ1-5
d_call: -
clone_size: -

cdr3_aa: CASSLSGSSYEQYF
cdr3_nt: TGCGCCAGCAGCCTCAGCGGGAGTTCCTACGAGCAGTACTTC
v_call: TRBV5-1
j_call: TRBJ2-7
d_call: TRBD2
clone_size: once

cdr3_aa: CASRTYGTGGGPQHF
cdr3_nt: TGTGCCAGCAGAACGTATGGGACAGGGGGAGGGCCCCAGCATTTT
v_call: TRBV6-5
j_call: TRBJ1-5
d_call: TRBD1
clone_size: -

cdr3_aa: CASSSRGAYEQYF
cdr3_nt: TGTGCCAGCAGTTCCCGCGGGGCCTACGAGCAGTACTTC
v_call: TRBV6-5
j_call: TRBJ2-7
d_call: -
clone_size: -

cdr3_aa: CASSLFRGDEQYF
cdr3_nt: TGTGCCAGTAGTCTTTTCAGGGGAGACGAGCAGTACTTC
v_call: TRBV19
j_call: TRBJ2-7
d_call: -
clone_size: -

cdr3_aa: CATRTGVSDEQYF
cdr3_nt: TGTGCCACCCGGACAGGGGTGAGTGACGAGCAGTACTTC
v_call: TRBV2
j_call: TRBJ2-7
d_call: TRBD1
clone_size: -

cdr3_aa: CASSAGTEMGTEAFF
cdr3_nt: TGTGCCAGTAGTGCAGGAACAGAGATGGGGACTGAAGCTTTCTTT
v_call: TRBV19
j_call: TRBJ1-1
d_call: -
clone_size: -

cdr3_aa: CASSQRLRDTYGYTF
cdr3_nt: TGTGCCAGCAGCCAACGATTACGGGACACCTATGGCTACACCTTC
v_call: TRBV4-2
j_call: TRBJ1-2
d_call: -
clone_size: -

cdr3_aa: CASSYPYNSPLHF
cdr3_nt: TGTGCCAGCAGTTACCCCTATAATTCACCCCTCCACTTT
v_call: TRBV6-5
j_call: TRBJ1-6
d_call: -
clone_size: -

cdr3_aa: CASSEGQGNYEQYF
cdr3_nt: TGTGCCAGCAGCGAAGGACAGGGAAACTACGAGCAGTACTTC
v_call: TRBV13
j_call: TRBJ2-7
d_call: TRBD1
clone_size: -

cdr3_aa: CASSRQSPASYNSPLHF
cdr3_nt: TGCGCCAGCAGCCGACAGTCGCCGGCCTCCTATAATTCACCCCTCCACTTT
v_call: TRBV5-1
j_call: TRBJ1-6
d_call: -
clone_size: -

cdr3_aa: CAWSSSSRGDEQYF
cdr3_nt: TGTGCCTGGAGCTCCTCCTCCAGGGGGGACGAGCAGTACTTC
v_call: TRBV30
j_call: TRBJ2-7
d_call: -
clone_size: -

cdr3_aa: CASSQNRDTGELFF
cdr3_nt: TGTGCCAGCAGTCAGAACAGGGACACCGGGGAGCTGTTTTTT
v_call: TRBV27
j_call: TRBJ2-2
d_call: -
clone_size: many

cdr3_aa: CASILGGTEAFF
cdr3_nt: TGTGCCAGCATCCTGGGGGGGACTGAAGCTTTCTTT
v_call: TRBV2
j_call: TRBJ1-1
d_call: -
clone_size: once

cdr3_aa: CASSRGETQYF
cdr3_nt: TGTGCCAGCAGCCGCGGGGAAACCCAGTACTTC
v_call: TRBV7-2
j_call: TRBJ2-5
d_call: -
clone_size: -

cdr3_aa: CAWSSSGRVDGYTF
cdr3_nt: TGTGCCTGGAGCTCCTCGGGGAGAGTAGATGGCTACACCTTC
v_call: TRBV30
j_call: TRBJ1-2
d_call: -
clone_size: -

cdr3_aa: CASSFRGGSQPQHF
cdr3_nt: TGTGCCAGCAGCTTCCGCGGGGGTAGTCAGCCCCAGCATTTT
v_call: TRBV7-2
j_call: TRBJ1-5
d_call: -
clone_size: -

cdr3_aa: CASSPTTGVGQPQHF
cdr3_nt: TGTGCCAGCAGCCCAACGACAGGGGTGGGTCAGCCCCAGCATTTT
v_call: TRBV6-5
j_call: TRBJ1-5
d_call: TRBD1
clone_size: -

cdr3_aa: CASSQDERGSGDEQFF
cdr3_nt: TGCGCCAGCAGCCAAGATGAGAGGGGCTCGGGGGATGAGCAGTTCTTC
v_call: TRBV4-1
j_call: TRBJ2-1
d_call: -
clone_size: -

cdr3_aa: CASRLVAATPWYGYTF
cdr3_nt: TGTGCCAGCCGCTTGGTCGCGGCAACTCCGTGGTATGGCTACACCTTC
v_call: TRBV5-8
j_call: TRBJ1-2
d_call: -
clone_size: -

cdr3_aa: CASSGAATNEKLFF
cdr3_nt: TGTGCCAGCAGTGGCGCTGCAACTAATGAAAAACTGTTTTTT
v_call: TRBV27
j_call: TRBJ1-4
d_call: -
clone_size: -

cdr3_aa: CASSGDRGNEQFF
cdr3_nt: TGCGCCAGCAGCGGTGACAGAGGGAATGAGCAGTTCTTC
v_call: TRBV5-1
j_call: TRBJ2-1
d_call: -
clone_size: -

cdr3_aa: CASSDFGGQSQETQYF
cdr3_nt: TGTGCCAGCAGTGACTTTGGAGGGCAGAGCCAAGAGACCCAGTACTTC
v_call: TRBV2
j_call: TRBJ2-5
d_call: -
clone_size: medium-sized

cdr3_aa: CAWSGTHGGAEKLFF
cdr3_nt: TGTGCCTGGAGTGGTACACACGGGGGGGCGGAAAAACTGTTTTTT
v_call: TRBV30
j_call: TRBJ1-4
d_call: -
clone_size: -

cdr3_aa: CASSYPDRGLTEAFF
cdr3_nt: TGTGCCAGCAGTTATCCGGACAGGGGGCTAACTGAAGCTTTCTTT
v_call: TRBV6-6
j_call: TRBJ1-1
d_call: TRBD1
clone_size: -

cdr3_aa: CASSYSGQGDEQYF
cdr3_nt: TGTGCCAGCAGTTACTCGGGGCAGGGTGACGAGCAGTACTTC
v_call: TRBV6-5
j_call: TRBJ2-7
d_call: -
clone_size: -

cdr3_aa: CASSTGQRNTEAFF
cdr3_nt: TGTGCCAGTAGTACAGGACAGCGAAACACTGAAGCTTTCTTT
v_call: TRBV19
j_call: TRBJ1-1
d_call: -
clone_size: -

cdr3_aa: CASSLVGQGNTEAFF
cdr3_nt: TGCGCCAGCAGCTTGGTAGGGCAGGGGAACACTGAAGCTTTCTTT
v_call: TRBV5-1
j_call: TRBJ1-1
d_call: -
clone_size: -

cdr3_aa: CASSLGHRDLISNEQYF
cdr3_nt: TGCGCCAGCAGCTTGGGACACCGGGACCTCATTTCAAACGAGCAGTACTTC
v_call: TRBV5-1
j_call: TRBJ2-7
d_call: -
clone_size: once

cdr3_aa: CASSFQAYEQYF
cdr3_nt: TGTGCCAGCAGCTTTCAGGCCTACGAGCAGTACTTC
v_call: TRBV7-9
j_call: TRBJ2-7
d_call: -
clone_size: few

cdr3_aa: CASSLVRDRAEQYF
cdr3_nt: TGTGCCAGCAGCTTAGTACGGGACAGGGCCGAGCAGTACTTC
v_call: TRBV7-9
j_call: TRBJ2-7
d_call: TRBD1
clone_size: once

cdr3_aa: CAWGSGGANTGELFF
cdr3_nt: TGTGCCTGGGGAAGCGGGGGGGCGAACACCGGGGAGCTGTTTTTT
v_call: TRBV30
j_call: TRBJ2-2
d_call: TRBD2
clone_size: -

cdr3_aa: CASSEVAGTDEQFF
cdr3_nt: TGTGCCAGCAGTGAAGTAGCCGGGACGGATGAGCAGTTCTTC
v_call: TRBV6-1
j_call: TRBJ2-1
d_call: -
clone_size: once

cdr3_aa: CASSKDRGRVNEQFF
cdr3_nt: TGTGCCAGCAGTAAAGATCGGGGGAGGGTCAATGAGCAGTTCTTC
v_call: TRBV6-6
j_call: TRBJ2-1
d_call: TRBD2
clone_size: -

cdr3_aa: CASSPRQGGTEAFF
cdr3_nt: TGTGCCAGCAGCCCCCGACAGGGTGGCACTGAAGCTTTCTTT
v_call: TRBV9
j_call: TRBJ1-1
d_call: TRBD1
clone_size: -

cdr3_aa: CAWTRLSGTLLEGQYF
cdr3_nt: TGTGCCTGGACCCGTCTCTCTGGGACCCTTCTCGAAGGGCAGTACTTC
v_call: TRBV30
j_call: TRBJ2-5
d_call: -
clone_size: -

cdr3_aa: CSAGQTYEQYF
cdr3_nt: TGCAGCGCTGGACAGACCTACGAGCAGTACTTC
v_call: TRBV29-1
j_call: TRBJ2-7
d_call: -
clone_size: -

cdr3_aa: CASSSRTGQSLYEQYF
cdr3_nt: TGTGCCAGCAGCTCCCGGACAGGTCAAAGCCTCTACGAGCAGTACTTC
v_call: TRBV7-8
j_call: TRBJ2-7
d_call: TRBD1
clone_size: -

cdr3_aa: CASSKGGVGEKLFF
cdr3_nt: TGTGCCAGCAGCAAGGGTGGGGTCGGTGAAAAACTGTTTTTT
v_call: TRBV13
j_call: TRBJ1-4
d_call: -
clone_size: -

cdr3_aa: CASSFSQGGTGELFF
cdr3_nt: TGTGCCAGCAGCTTCAGCCAGGGCGGCACCGGGGAGCTGTTTTTT
v_call: TRBV5-8
j_call: TRBJ2-2
d_call: -
clone_size: -